Listed here are 20 T cell receptor beta chains from one sample, sequenced in a study of beta chain features in type 1 diabetes. Sequenced material consisted of expressed TCRB transcripts (all of the isolated RNA was reverse transcribed). Here immunoSEQ multiplex PCR was the method, and the copy in TCRdb shows in-frame clones only, minus some. The top ten clones hold roughly 0.028% of a sample with hundreds of thousands of clones, around 14% of them seen once. Sequencing was performed on naive CD4+ T cells from blood. Receptors originate from a woman in her 40s in good health.

This clone showed up just a few times. The chain uses TRBV5-5 and TRBJ1-6, with 7 positions matching TRBD1. Germline lookup yields CDR1 SGHKS and CDR2 YYEKEE (reference sequence). Trimming removed 0 bases from V and 9 bases from J; junction bases left unmatched: 6. The CDR3 covers 15 residues. In DNA form, the CDR3 reads TGTGCCAGCAGCTTGGATGACAGGGTCGCTTCACCCCTCCACTTT. Translated, it gives CASSLDDRVASPLHF.

The rearrangement links TRBV4-1 to TRBJ1-2, with D maybe TRBD1 (5 bases). Germline loops: CDR1 MGHRA, CDR2 YSYEKL. The CDR3 contains 16 residues. Trimming took 0 bases from V and 8 from J, leaving 19 bases between them. The CDR3 here is CASSQEPRQGISGYTF. CDR3 nucleotide sequence: TGCGCCAGCAGCCAAGAACCACGTCAGGGAATCTCAGGCTACACCTTC.

This clone was observed a few times. The chain joins TRBV29-1 to TRBJ1-1, with 11 nucleotides matching TRBD1. The CDR3 contains 15 residues. Per germline, CDR1 SQVTM and CDR2 ANQGSEA. The V segment lost 1 base and the J segment 5 bases; nucleotides outside the gene matches: 6. In nucleotides, the CDR3 is TGCAGCGTTGAAGTCTTGGGACAGGGGGTGACTGAAGCTTTCTTT. Protein product: CSVEVLGQGVTEAFF.

This clone was observed a handful of times. This chain joins TRBV29-1 and TRBJ1-1; TRBD1 agrees at 7 bases. V lost 6 bases, J lost 0 bases, and 4 bases stayed unmatched. The CDR3 spans 13 residues. Germline CDR1 and CDR2: SQVTM and ANQGSEA. The CDR3 nucleotides are TGCAGCGTCTTGGGACAGATGAACACTGAAGCTTTCTTT. Its translation is CSVLGQMNTEAFF.

V and J are TRBV19 and TRBJ1-2; the D gene is possibly TRBD1 (6 bases). This CDR3 has 13 residues. The V end lost 3 bases, the J end lost 8 bases, and 13 bases lay between the germline ends. Germline V CDR1 and CDR2: LNHDA, SQIVND (reference sequence). CDR3 nucleotides: TGTGCCAGTAGTATTACTGGGGGACAAGGCTACACCTTC. It encodes CASSITGGQGYTF.

This clone showed up just a few times. The rearrangement links TRBV7-9 to TRBJ1-5; 9 nucleotides match TRBD1. The CDR3 covers 15 residues. With V trimmed by 1 base and J by 6 bases, 4 bases remained unmatched. Looked up from germline, CDR1 is SEHNR and CDR2 is FQNEAQ (reference sequence). CDR3 coding DNA: TGTGCCAGCAGCTTAGGGACAGGGGAGCGTCAGCCCCAGCATTTT. Protein: CASSLGTGERQPQHF.

The rearrangement joins TRBV9 to TRBJ1-2; possibly TRBD1 for D (6 bases). The germline CDR1 and CDR2 sequences are SGDLS and YYNGEE. With 0 bases removed from V and 8 bases from J, the gap between germline ends came to 14 bases. This CDR3 is built from 14 residues. This CDR3 reads CASSVATTGGGYTF. The CDR3 nucleotides read TGTGCCAGCAGCGTAGCTACGACAGGAGGAGGCTACACCTTC.

This clone was detected ten times or more. The chain links TRBV29-1 to TRBJ2-7, with 14 bases that match TRBD2. Losses at the gene ends were 8 bases for V and 12 bases for J; bases not matched to a gene: 6. This CDR3 comprises 11 residues. The germline V gene encodes CDR1 SQVTM and CDR2 ANQGSEA. The CDR3 sequence is CSFGTSGGPYF. Here the CDR3 DNA reads TGCAGCTTCGGGACTAGCGGGGGTCCGTACTTC.

J is TRBJ1-2 and V is TRBV5-1; D might be TRBD1 (6 bases). CDR3 size: 15 residues. The V gene lost 4 bases and the J gene lost 0 bases, with 13 bases spanning the gap. The germline V gene encodes CDR1 SGHRS and CDR2 YFSETQ. The CDR3, as DNA: TGCGCCAGCAGCACAGACAGGCCTGCTAACTATGGCTACACCTTC. Translation: CASSTDRPANYGYTF.

This clone was seen more than once but under ten times. The chain joins TRBV13 to TRBJ2-1, with D perhaps TRBD2 (5 bases). Deletions cut 5 bases from V and 11 bases from J, with 13 bases between. CDR3 length: 12 residues. Germline CDR1 is PRHDT and CDR2 is FYEKMQ (reference sequence). The CDR3 DNA is TGTGCCAGCAGCCCCCGGACTTGCCAGCAGTTCTTC. Its protein product is CASSPRTCQQFF. The full variable domain, with the rest looked up from reference TRBV13 and TRBJ2-1, is AAGVIQSPRHLIKEKRETATLKCYPIPRHDTVYWYQQGPGQDPQFLISFYEKMQSDKGSIPDRFSAQQFSDYHSELNMSSLELGDSALYFCASSPRTCQQFFGPGTRLTVL.

This chain uses TRBV7-2 with TRBJ2-3, with a possible D match to TRBD2 (7 bases). The germline gives CDR1 SGHTA, CDR2 FQGNSA. The CDR3 runs 15 residues. Trimming pared 5 bases from V and 3 bases from J, leaving 15 bases between. CDR3 bases: TGTGCCAGCAGCAGAAGGGGGGGGCTGACAGATACGCAGTATTTT. The encoded protein is CASSRRGGLTDTQYF.

The chain has TRBV6-1 and TRBJ1-6; 7 bases match TRBD1. The V segment lost 3 bases and the J segment 7 bases; nucleotides outside the gene matches: 9. CDR3 length: 16 amino acids. Looked up from germline, CDR1 is MNHNS and CDR2 is SASEGT. The CDR3 sequence is CASSDLARGSNSPLHF. In DNA, the CDR3 is TGTGCCAGCAGTGACCTCGCCAGGGGGTCGAATTCACCCCTCCACTTT.

This clone was seen more than once but under ten times. The chain employs TRBV25-1 and TRBJ2-5; TRBD2 matches 8 bases. From germline, CDR1 is MGHDK and CDR2 SYGVNS. The ends lost 5 bases at V and 1 base at J; junction bases unmatched: 6. The CDR3 sequence is 15 residues long. The CDR3 loop reads CASSPVAGLQETQYF. DNA for the CDR3: TGTGCCAGCAGTCCCGTAGCGGGACTCCAAGAGACCCAGTACTTC.

In its sample, this clone was seen a few times. The chain joins TRBV6-6 to TRBJ2-5, with D possibly matching TRBD1 (6 bases). From germline, CDR1 is MNHNY and CDR2 SVGAGI (reference sequence). The CDR3 length is 14 residues. Trimming stripped 6 bases from V and 4 bases from J, with 15 bases between. CDR3: CASRTGLGGETQYF. The DNA for the CDR3 is TGTGCCAGCAGAACAGGGTTAGGGGGAGAGACCCAGTACTTC.

The rearrangement uses TRBV5-1 and TRBJ2-5; tentative D call: TRBD1 (5 bases). V was cut by 1 base and J by 4 bases, with 14 bases left in between. Germline CDR1 SGHRS, CDR2 YFSETQ. The CDR3 runs 15 residues. The CDR3 DNA reads as TGCGCCAGCAGCTTGAGCCTAGGGGCAAGAGAGACCCAGTACTTC. Its translation is CASSLSLGARETQYF. The full variable domain, its missing parts supplied by reference TRBV5-1 and TRBJ2-5, is KAGVTQTPRYLIKTRGQQVTLSCSPISGHRSVSWYQQTPGQGLQFLFEYFSETQRNKGNFPGRFSGRQFSNSRSEMNVSTLELGDSALYLCASSLSLGARETQYFGPGTRLLVL.

This clone was picked up a small number of times. This sequence joins TRBV18 and TRBJ1-2, with D possibly being TRBD1 (6 bases). This CDR3 has 18 residues. Germline CDR1 KGHSH, CDR2 LQKENI. Trimming took off 0 bases at V and 4 bases at J, with 21 bases between the two ends. The CDR3 is CASSPPGLTGFYSYGYTF. The CDR3 DNA is TGTGCCAGCTCACCACCCGGCTTAACAGGGTTCTATAGCTATGGCTACACCTTC.

This clone was counted between two and nine times. The chain recombines TRBV11-2 with TRBJ1-1; TRBD1 matches 8 bases. CDR1 is SGHAT, CDR2 FQNNGV, per germline. The CDR3 is 16 residues long. Trimming took 4 bases from V and 2 from J; bases not matched to a gene: 9. CDR3 residues: CASSSRNDRGNTEAFF. In DNA, the CDR3 is TGTGCCAGCAGCTCGAGAAACGACAGGGGTAACACTGAAGCTTTCTTT.

This clone was counted a few times. V and J are TRBV4-3 and TRBJ2-1; D remains ambiguous. CDR1 and CDR2 from the germline V gene are LGHNA and YSLEER. V lost 0 bases and J 4 bases, leaving 13 bases between the germline ends. This CDR3 comprises 16 residues. CDR3 sequence: CASSQELGAEYNEQFF. DNA of the CDR3: TGCGCCAGCAGCCAAGAGTTGGGCGCCGAATACAATGAGCAGTTCTTC.

This clone was detected a few times. V and J are TRBV9 and TRBJ2-7, with 7 bases lining up with TRBD1. This CDR3 contains 14 residues. J gave up 2 bases and V 3 bases, and 5 bases lay outside the gene matches. Germline V gene sequence: CDR1 SGDLS, CDR2 YYNGEE. CDR3 protein: CASSADRAPYEQYF. The CDR3 coding sequence is TGTGCCAGCAGCGCCGACAGGGCCCCCTACGAGCAGTACTTC.

Ten or more counts support this clone. The chain is built from TRBV10-3 and TRBJ2-1; 7 nucleotides align to TRBD1. The CDR3 is 12 amino acids. The J segment lost 15 bases and the V segment lost 4 bases, leaving 9 bases of the junction unmatched. Germline CDR1 and CDR2: ENHRY and SYGVKD. The chain's CDR3 is CAISADRVYRFF. DNA for the CDR3: TGTGCCATCAGTGCTGACAGGGTTTATCGGTTCTTC.